The entry below describes one T cell receptor (beta chain). The antigen is undetermined. The data derive from a study of post-analysis software for immune sequencing data. General observations from the study: Compared with controls, patients showed significantly lower normalized Chao1 diversity. Patients had higher frequencies than controls of a handful of TRBV segments, including TRBV5-6, TRBV5-1 and TRBV20-1.

Trimming pared 3 bases from V and 3 bases from J, leaving 12 bases between. Germline values: CDR1 DFQATT, CDR2 SNEGSKA (reference sequence). The CDR3 extends over 14 amino acids. TCR beta cDNA libraries had unique molecular identifiers. Some 500,000 cDNA molecules were obtained per 1 to 10 million input T cells. One entry per CDR3 protein results from TCRdb running MiXCR on the PCR reads. The table records about 800,000 distinct CDR3 sequences, about 32% of them present only once. What was sequenced was blood. The sequence came from a girl under 18 with multiple sclerosis. The rearrangement uses TRBV20-1 and TRBJ1-5, with D tentatively TRBD1 (6 bases). CDR3 DNA sequence: TGCAGTGCTAGGGGGGGCGCCCTCAATCAGCCCCAGCATTTT. Protein product: CSARGGALNQPQHF.